One sample yielded the 9 T cell receptor beta chains listed below, sequenced in a study of blood T cell repertoires in COVID-19. Here immunoSEQ multiplex PCR was the method, and the copy in TCRdb shows in-frame clones only, minus some. The sample holds around 150,000 clones, approximately 84% seen once. The sample taken for sequencing was peripheral blood. These receptors were obtained from a woman of 80 years or more in a cohort sampled during active or convalescent COVID-19.

This clone was observed a handful of times. CDR3 in amino acids: CASSPYQEWDYGYTF. The CDR3 nucleotides are TGTGCCAGCTCACCATATCAGGAATGGGACTATGGCTACACCTTC. The V call is TRBV18, the J call TRBJ1-2; D call uncertain. V gave up 2 bases and J gave up 3 bases, with 13 bases separating them. CDR3 length: 15 amino acids. Germline lookup yields CDR1 KGHSH and CDR2 LQKENI.

This chain joins TRBV30 and TRBJ1-1; 12 bases are shared with TRBD1. The CDR3 sequence is 15 residues long. The trim removed 5 bases at V and 1 base at J, leaving 5 bases unmatched. From germline, CDR1 is GTSNPN and CDR2 SVGIG (reference sequence). The CDR3 spells CAWVGQGARNTEAFF. CDR3 nucleotide sequence: TGTGCCTGGGTGGGACAGGGGGCGCGGAACACTGAAGCTTTCTTT.

This clone appeared a few times. The chain employs TRBV7-9 and TRBJ2-7; 8 bases match TRBD1. The CDR3 consists of 18 residues. V was pared by 4 bases and J by 2 bases, with 16 bases of the junction left unmatched. Germline CDR1 is SEHNR and CDR2 is FQNEAQ (reference sequence). The CDR3 spells CASSSQSPGQVDPYEQYV. The DNA for the CDR3 is TGTGCCAGCAGCTCTCAATCCCCGGGACAGGTCGATCCCTACGAGCAGTACGTC.

The chain is built from TRBV15 and TRBJ2-5, with 9 bases fitting TRBD2. The germline CDR1 and CDR2 sequences are LNHNV and YYDKDF (reference sequence). J gave up 7 bases and V 5 bases, and 8 bases lay outside the gene matches. This CDR3 has 14 residues. CDR3 amino acids: CATSALAGSGTQYF. The CDR3 nucleotides read TGTGCCACCAGCGCGCTAGCGGGGAGTGGGACCCAGTACTTC. Full variable domain (outside the CDR3, taken from reference TRBV15 and TRBJ2-5): DAMVIQNPRYQVTQFGKPVTLSCSQTLNHNVMYWYQQKSSQAPKLLFHYYDKDFNNEADTPDNFQSRRPNTSFCFLDIRSPGLGDTAMYLCATSALAGSGTQYFGPGTRLLVL.

This chain joins TRBV7-2 and TRBJ1-2, with 7 positions matching TRBD1. Germline V gene data show CDR1 as SGHTA and CDR2 as FQGNSA. V was clipped by 1 base and J by 4 bases; unmatched bases: 3. The CDR3 has 14 amino acids. The CDR3 loop reads CASSLVGGGYGYTF. The CDR3 DNA follows: TGTGCCAGCAGCTTAGTAGGGGGCGGCTATGGCTACACCTTC.

V usage is TRBV30 and J usage is TRBJ1-6; no reliable D call. The CDR3 extends over 15 amino acids. With 5 bases removed from V and 6 bases from J, the gap between germline ends came to 17 bases. Germline V gives CDR1 GTSNPN, CDR2 SVGIG (reference sequence). CDR3 DNA sequence: TGTGCCTGGGGGTCGGGGTTTGCGGGTAATTCACCCCTCCACTTT. Translation gives CAWGSGFAGNSPLHF.

The chain links TRBV7-2 to TRBJ2-7, with a possible D match to TRBD2 (5 bases). The germline gives CDR1 SGHTA, CDR2 FQGNSA. The CDR3 contains 15 residues. V was shortened by 4 bases and J by 2 bases, with 15 bases between the two germline ends. CDR3 coding DNA: TGTGCCAGCAGCTCGGACTCAACCAGCGCCTACGAGCAGTACGTC. It translates to CASSSDSTSAYEQYV.

V is TRBV5-1 and J is TRBJ2-5; TRBD2 matches at 13 bases. The V and J ends lost 1 base and 5 bases, in that order; junction bases with no gene match: 11. Germline V CDR1 and CDR2: SGHRS, YFSETQ. The CDR3 is made up of 18 amino acids. The chain's CDR3 is CASSLLPGLAGSFETQYF. DNA for the CDR3: TGCGCCAGCAGCTTGCTGCCGGGACTAGCGGGGTCCTTTGAGACCCAGTACTTC.

The gene calls are TRBV6-5 and TRBJ1-1; D is unresolved. Trimming removed 5 bases at V and 3 bases at J, with 10 bases between. This CDR3 region has 13 residues. Germline V gives CDR1 MNHEY, CDR2 SVGAGI. CDR3 protein: CASSLGADTEAFF. In nucleotides, the CDR3 is TGTGCCAGCAGTCTAGGTGCGGACACTGAAGCTTTCTTT.